The next 5 T cell receptor beta chains were all read from a single sample in a study of blood T cell repertoires in COVID-19. Measured with immunoSEQ multiplex PCR; TCRdb has only the in-frame clones, and not every one. The sample consists of approximately 300,000 clones, around 87% of them appearing once. Source material: peripheral blood. Receptors originate from a woman between 50 and 59 years old who had recovered from COVID-19.

This clone was picked up a small number of times. This rearrangement joins TRBV27 to TRBJ1-5, with 8 bases identical to TRBD1. Germline trimming cut 7 bases from V and 5 bases from J; bases unmatched to any gene: 4. Germline CDR1 reads MNHEY; CDR2 reads SMNVEV (reference sequence). The CDR3 loop spans 13 amino acids. The CDR3 sequence: CASKYRGDQPQHF. For the CDR3, the DNA is TGTGCCAGCAAATACAGGGGGGATCAGCCCCAGCATTTT.

The rearrangement uses TRBV5-6 and TRBJ2-7; possible D gene TRBD2, 6 bases. The CDR3 consists of 13 residues. V was shortened by 4 bases and J by 4 bases, with 12 bases between the two germline ends. CDR1 is SGHDT and CDR2 is YYEEEE in the germline V gene. In DNA form, the CDR3 reads TGTGCCAGCAGCGGAGGGGACGCGTACGAGCAGTACTTC. This sequence encodes CASSGGDAYEQYF. Drawing the rest from reference TRBV5-6 and TRBJ2-7, the complete variable domain is DAGVTQSPTHLIKTRGQQVTLRCSPKSGHDTVSWYQQALGQGPQFIFQYYEEEERQRGNFPDRFSGHQFPNYSSELNVNALLLGDSALYLCASSGGDAYEQYFGPGTRLTVT.

This clone has only one observation. The chain has TRBV12-3 or TRBV12-4 and TRBJ1-1; D is ambiguous. Trimming removed 2 bases at V and 7 bases at J, with 8 bases between. CDR3 length: 12 residues. The CDR3 region is CASSLSVGEAFF. The CDR3 nucleotides read TGTGCCAGCAGTTTAAGCGTAGGTGAAGCTTTCTTT.

This chain links TRBV28 with TRBJ1-3; TRBD1 aligns across 10 bases. Germline trimming cut 4 bases from V and 4 bases from J; bases unmatched to any gene: 7. The CDR3 spans 16 residues. Germline V gene data show CDR1 as MDHEN and CDR2 as SYDVKM. The CDR3 protein is CASSWDRGMEGNTIYF. For the CDR3, the DNA is TGTGCCAGCAGTTGGGACAGGGGCATGGAAGGAAACACCATATATTTT.

This clone was seen a single time. The V gene is TRBV29-1, the J gene TRBJ2-3; possibly TRBD1 for D (6 bases). CDR1 is SQVTM and CDR2 is ANQGSEA in the germline V gene. The CDR3 is 16 amino acids. V was cut by 2 bases and J by 5 bases, with 20 bases left in between. The CDR3 DNA reads TGCAGCGTTGAACGACAGGCCCCAGGACGCGAAGATACGCAGTATTTT. It specifies CSVERQAPGREDTQYF.